The 32 T cell receptor beta chains below all came from one sample that was sequenced in a study of cytomegalovirus exposure and HLA in healthy donors. Primers included in the PCR were 60 Vbeta and 13 Jbeta primers. Repertoires were generated with immunoSEQ multiplex PCR, while TCRdb's copy carries only in-frame clones and drops some. The sample includes 200,000 to 250,000 clones, around 85% of them seen just once. The sequencing input was PBMCs. Every receptor here comes from a human donor in good health.

This clone was seen a single time. The V call is TRBV9, the J call TRBJ2-1; 9 bases map to TRBD1. V lost 5 bases, J lost 3 bases, and 12 bases stayed unmatched. Germline V gives CDR1 SGDLS, CDR2 YYNGEE. This CDR3 comprises 17 residues. Here the CDR3 reads CASSERSRGQGYNEQFF. CDR3 bases: TGTGCCAGCAGTGAAAGAAGCCGGGGACAGGGCTACAATGAGCAGTTCTTC.

This chain connects TRBV7-2 to TRBJ2-5, with 10 bases that match TRBD2. The closer fit of TRBJ2-7 to the DNA end suggests the J call may be wrong. The CDR3 extends over 15 amino acids. Germline V lookup: CDR1 SGHTA, CDR2 FQGNSA. The DNA for the CDR3 is TGTGCCAGCAGCTTAGTTACTAGCGGGAACTACGAGCAGTACTTC. Translation: CASSLVTSGNYEQYF.

The rearrangement joins TRBV9 to TRBJ2-7; TRBD2 matches 8 bases. V trimming: 5 bases; J trimming: 0 bases; junction bases outside the gene matches: 7. The CDR3 is 15 amino acids. Germline loops: CDR1 SGDLS, CDR2 YYNGEE. CDR3 sequence: CASSRMAGGSYEQYF. Here the CDR3 DNA reads TGTGCCAGCAGTAGGATGGCGGGAGGCTCCTACGAGCAGTACTTC.

This clone turned up a few times. The chain joins TRBV28 to TRBJ1-2, with 9 bases identical to TRBD1. The CDR3 totals 14 residues. Losses at the gene ends were 4 bases for V and 6 bases for J; bases not matched to a gene: 6. Germline V CDR1 and CDR2: MDHEN, SYDVKM. CDR3 in DNA: TGTGCCAGCAGTTCGGGACAGGGAAACGATGGCTACACCTTC. The encoded protein is CASSSGQGNDGYTF.

V is TRBV27 and J is TRBJ2-2; the D gene is possibly TRBD1 (6 bases). V was cut by 6 bases and J by 5 bases, with 13 bases left in between. Germline assignment: CDR1 MNHEY and CDR2 SMNVEV (reference sequence). This CDR3 has 14 residues. The DNA of the CDR3 is TGTGCCAGCAGACTGAGCACAGGGACCGGGGAGCTGTTTTTT. Translation gives CASRLSTGTGELFF.

The V call is TRBV6-5, the J call TRBJ2-7; D perhaps matches TRBD2 (5 bases). The CDR3 has 13 amino acids. Germline CDR1 and CDR2: MNHEY and SVGAGI. Trimming cost V 5 bases and J 2 bases, with 10 bases left between them. The CDR3 DNA is TGTGCCAGCAGTCGGGGAGCCGCCTACGAGCAGTACTTC. Its protein is CASSRGAAYEQYF.

This rearrangement joins TRBV29-1 to TRBJ1-1, with D possibly TRBD1 on 5 matching bases. The CDR3 has 13 residues. Trimming left V 3 bases short and J 6 bases short, with 14 bases between. Germline CDR1 SQVTM, CDR2 ANQGSEA. The CDR3 is CSVDKGLIAEAFF. As DNA, the CDR3 is TGCAGCGTTGACAAGGGGTTGATTGCTGAAGCTTTCTTT.

There are a few counts of this clone. V and J are TRBV14 and TRBJ1-3; 7 bases are shared with TRBD1. V shed 5 bases, J shed 5 bases, and the junction held 6 bases outside the gene matches. Germline-derived CDR1 and CDR2 are SGHDN and FVKESK. The CDR3 runs to 14 residues. CDR3: CASSKMTGRNTIYF. CDR3 nucleotides: TGTGCCAGCAGCAAGATGACAGGGCGAAACACCATATATTTT.

The chain couples TRBV5-1 to TRBJ2-7; tentatively, D is TRBD1 (6 bases). CDR1 and CDR2 from the germline V gene are SGHRS and YFSETQ. Trimming pared 5 bases from V and 3 bases from J, leaving 24 bases between. The CDR3 is 17 amino acids. The CDR3 DNA reads as TGCGCCAGCAGTCCCAATTACAGGGCCGCTGGATTCTACGAGCAGTACTTC. Translation: CASSPNYRAAGFYEQYF.

V is TRBV7-2 and J is TRBJ2-1, with 9 bases matching TRBD2. With V trimmed by 2 bases and J by 3 bases, 2 bases remained unmatched. CDR3 length: 15 residues. CDR1 is SGHTA and CDR2 is FQGNSA in the germline V gene. As DNA, the CDR3 is TGTGCCAGCAGCTTATCTAGCGGGAACTACAATGAGCAGTTCTTC. It is translated as CASSLSSGNYNEQFF.

The chain is built from TRBV29-1 and TRBJ2-1, with D uncertain. This CDR3 contains 12 residues. Germline V gene data show CDR1 as SQVTM and CDR2 as ANQGSEA. Trimming removed 4 bases at V and 5 bases at J, with 9 bases between. CDR3 DNA sequence: TGCAGCGTTGTAAGGAGCGACAATGAGCAGTTCTTC. Translating gives CSVVRSDNEQFF.

The rearrangement joins TRBV9 to TRBJ1-6; no reliable D call. Germline CDR1 reads SGDLS; CDR2 reads YYNGEE. The CDR3 has 13 residues. V lost 4 bases, J lost 10 bases, and 12 bases lay in between. The CDR3 DNA sequence: TGTGCCAGCAGCCCCGGGTTATTCTCACCCCTCCACTTT. Amino acid sequence: CASSPGLFSPLHF.

In nucleotides, the CDR3 is TGTGCCTGGAGTGTAGGAGGGCCGGCAAATCAGCCCCAGCATTTT. Its protein product is CAWSVGGPANQPQHF. The rearrangement links TRBV30 to TRBJ1-5; D not resolved. The V gene lost 0 bases and the J gene lost 4 bases, with 13 bases spanning the gap. This CDR3 contains 15 residues. The V gene's germline CDR1 is GTSNPN and CDR2 SVGIG (reference sequence).

This chain joins TRBV6-5 and TRBJ2-7, with TRBD1 as a possible D gene (6 bases). V shed 6 bases and J shed 7 bases, with 16 bases lying between them. The germline CDR1 and CDR2 sequences are MNHEY and SVGAGI. The CDR3 loop spans 13 amino acids. The CDR3 DNA is TGTGCCAGCAGGAAACGACAGGTTCAGGAGCAGTACTTC. This encodes CASRKRQVQEQYF.

The chain is built from TRBV5-1 and TRBJ2-7; 12 bases are a match to TRBD2. The trim removed 3 bases at V and 3 bases at J, leaving 7 bases unmatched. The CDR3 is 16 amino acids. Germline V gene lookup returns CDR1 SGHRS and CDR2 YFSETQ. As DNA, the CDR3 is TGCGCCAGCAGCTCCAAGCTGACTAGCGGGAGCTACGAGCAGTACTTC. Translating gives CASSSKLTSGSYEQYF. Combining the CDR3 with reference TRBV5-1 and TRBJ2-7 gives the whole variable domain KAGVTQTPRYLIKTRGQQVTLSCSPISGHRSVSWYQQTPGQGLQFLFEYFSETQRNKGNFPGRFSGRQFSNSRSEMNVSTLELGDSALYLCASSSKLTSGSYEQYFGPGTRLTVT.

Remarks on this clone: One end of the junction does not line up with germline, which may come from a read error. The chain has TRBV7-9 and TRBJ2-7; 8 bases are a match to TRBD2. Germline values: CDR1 SEHNR, CDR2 FQNEAQ (reference sequence). The CDR3 covers 13 residues. This CDR3 is CSSSPREGYEQYF. The CDR3 region has the DNA TGTTCCAGCAGCCCTCGGGAGGGCTACGAGCAGTACTTC.

To note about this clone: At one end, the junction sequence differs from germline, possibly due to a read error. J is TRBJ2-1 and V is TRBV7-7, with 10 bases matching TRBD2. Germline V gene sequence: CDR1 SSHAT, CDR2 FNYEAQ (reference sequence). CDR3 length: 16 residues. CDR3 loop: CASSPGGTSVGNEQFF. As DNA, the CDR3 is TGTGCTAGCAGCCCCGGTGGGACTAGCGTAGGCAATGAGCAGTTCTTC.

The chain links TRBV9 to TRBJ2-1, with D uncertain. The V gene's germline CDR1 is SGDLS and CDR2 YYNGEE. The CDR3 is made up of 11 amino acids. V lost 2 bases, J lost 8 bases, and 5 bases lay in between. The CDR3 DNA follows: TGTGCCAGCAGCGTTACTCATGAGCAGTTCTTC. Residues: CASSVTHEQFF. The variable domain in full, completed from reference TRBV9 and TRBJ2-1, reads DSGVTQTPKHLITATGQRVTLRCSPRSGDLSVYWYQQSLDQGLQFLIQYYNGEERAKGNILERFSAQQFPDLHSELNLSSLELGDSALYFCASSVTHEQFFGPGTRLTVL.

A remark on this clone: This sample also contains other DNA sequences that code for the same CDR3. This CDR3 reads CASSPGENQPQHF. DNA for the CDR3: TGTGCCAGCTCACCAGGGGAGAATCAGCCCCAGCATTTT. The chain couples TRBV18 to TRBJ1-5; D remains ambiguous. The ends were cut back, 2 bases at V and 4 bases at J, with 6 bases in the middle. Germline CDR1 is KGHSH and CDR2 is LQKENI. CDR3 size: 13 residues.

This rearrangement joins TRBV25-1 to TRBJ2-1, with a weak D call TRBD1 (6 bases). V lost 3 bases to trimming and J lost 1 base, with 13 bases between them. Germline CDR1 MGHDK, CDR2 SYGVNS. The CDR3 is 16 amino acids. The CDR3 coding sequence is TGTGCCAGCAGTGATCGAGACAGGTCTTCCTACAATGAGCAGTTCTTC. Translated, it gives CASSDRDRSSYNEQFF. Variable domain in full (rest from reference TRBV25-1 and TRBJ2-1): EADIYQTPRYLVIGTGKKITLECSQTMGHDKMYWYQQDPGMELHLIHYSYGVNSTEKGDLSSESTVSRIRTEHFPLTLESARPSHTSQYLCASSDRDRSSYNEQFFGPGTRLTVL.

The chain links TRBV19 to TRBJ2-7, with 8 bases lining up with TRBD2. CDR3 length: 13 amino acids. V lost 4 bases to trimming and J lost 4 bases; unmatched junction nucleotides: 3. CDR1 and CDR2 (germline): LNHDA, SQIVND (reference sequence). Written as DNA, the CDR3 is TGTGCCAGTAGTACTAGCGGGCCATACGAGCAGTACTTC. Protein sequence: CASSTSGPYEQYF.

The V call is TRBV27, the J call TRBJ2-1, with D tentatively TRBD2 (6 bases). This CDR3 contains 18 residues. Germline V gene sequence: CDR1 MNHEY, CDR2 SMNVEV (reference sequence). The V and J ends lost 5 bases and 2 bases respectively, with 22 bases between them. Here the CDR3 reads CASSPTAISGLAYNEQFF. The CDR3 DNA reads as TGTGCCAGCAGTCCGACCGCTATTAGCGGCCTGGCCTACAATGAGCAGTTCTTC.

The chain employs TRBV2 and TRBJ2-1; 11 nucleotides line up with TRBD2. Germline trimming cut 6 bases from V and 3 bases from J; bases unmatched to any gene: 7. CDR3 size: 16 residues. Germline V gene data show CDR1 as SNHLY and CDR2 as FYNNEI. The CDR3 protein is CASSSITSGSYNEQFF. The CDR3 region has the DNA TGTGCCAGCAGCAGTATCACTAGCGGGAGCTACAATGAGCAGTTCTTC.

The V and J genes are TRBV28 and TRBJ1-3; D remains ambiguous. The CDR3 extends over 14 amino acids. The V end was cut by 1 base, the J end by 0 bases, with 4 bases between. Looked up from germline, CDR1 is MDHEN and CDR2 is SYDVKM. CDR3 loop: CASSLSLSGNTIYF. The CDR3 coding sequence is TGTGCCAGCAGTTTATCACTCTCTGGAAACACCATATATTTT.

The CDR3 DNA reads TGTGCCAGCAGTTTACAGGGGGCGAGTCAGCCCCAGCATTTT. This gives the protein CASSLQGASQPQHF. V gene TRBV6-5 combines with J gene TRBJ1-5; 9 positions match TRBD1. The V gene's germline CDR1 is MNHEY and CDR2 SVGAGI. This CDR3 comprises 14 residues. With V trimmed by 4 bases and J by 6 bases, 4 bases remained unmatched.

V and J are TRBV7-2 and TRBJ2-7, with D maybe TRBD1 (5 bases). Between the trimmed V and J ends, which lost 5 bases and 5 bases, there was a span of 10 bases. The CDR3 extends over 12 amino acids. The germline gives CDR1 SGHTA, CDR2 FQGNSA. For the CDR3, the DNA is TGTGCCAGCAGCGTGACAGACAACGAGCAGTACTTC. Its translation: CASSVTDNEQYF.

This clone was detected only a few times. The J gene is TRBJ2-1, the V gene TRBV19, with 9 bases fitting TRBD2. This CDR3 is 13 amino acids long. Trimming cost V 6 bases and J 6 bases; bases outside gene matches: 3. The germline V gene has CDR1 LNHDA and CDR2 SQIVND (reference sequence). CDR3 residues: CASSRGLANEQFF. DNA for the CDR3: TGTGCCAGTAGCCGGGGACTAGCCAATGAGCAGTTCTTC.

This clone was counted a single time. The chain has TRBV7-2 and TRBJ2-7; perhaps TRBD1 as D (8 bases). The ends were cut back, 4 bases at V and 5 bases at J, with 18 bases in the middle. CDR3 length: 15 residues. Per the germline V gene, CDR1 is SGHTA and CDR2 is FQGNSA. CDR3 coding DNA: TGTGCCAGCAGCTGGGGGGGGACAGGTCCGGACGAGCAGTACTTC. It encodes CASSWGGTGPDEQYF.

The chain combines TRBV4-1 with TRBJ2-1; D not certain. This CDR3 comprises 16 residues. The V end lost 3 bases, the J end lost 8 bases, and 20 bases lay between the germline ends. The V gene's germline CDR1 is MGHRA and CDR2 YSYEKL. For the CDR3, the DNA is TGCGCCAGCAGCCAGTACCCCGAGGCTTATGGTTATGAGCAGTTCTTC. The encoded protein is CASSQYPEAYGYEQFF.

CDR3 protein: CASSLGAGQGNQPQHF. The CDR3 DNA follows: TGTGCCAGCAGCTTAGGCGCCGGACAGGGGAATCAGCCCCAGCATTTT. The V and J genes are TRBV7-9 and TRBJ1-5; 9 nucleotides align to TRBD1. The CDR3 runs 16 residues. V lost 1 base, J lost 4 bases, and 5 bases stayed unmatched. Germline V gene sequence: CDR1 SEHNR, CDR2 FQNEAQ (reference sequence).

The J gene is TRBJ2-7, the V gene TRBV4-2; the match to TRBD2 covers 12 bases. Trimming took 0 bases from V and 3 from J; bases not matched to a gene: 12. This CDR3 has 19 residues. CDR1 and CDR2 from the germline V gene are LGHNA and YNFKEQ. The DNA of the CDR3 is TGTGCCAGCAGCCAAGATTTGGTGCGACTAGCGGGAGACCTCTACGAGCAGTACTTC. Translated, it gives CASSQDLVRLAGDLYEQYF.

This sequence joins TRBV29-1 and TRBJ2-1; a weak D match, TRBD2 (5 bases). Germline V gene sequence: CDR1 SQVTM, CDR2 ANQGSEA. The germline V and J ends were trimmed by 0 bases and 9 bases, with 30 bases remaining between them. The CDR3 length is 19 residues. The CDR3 loop is CSVEDPHPPSPRYFGEQFF. CDR3 nucleotides: TGCAGCGTTGAAGATCCCCACCCCCCTAGCCCGAGGTACTTTGGTGAGCAGTTCTTC.